This TCR beta chain was captured in a study of T cells after yellow fever vaccination. Study-level background: Preparing low-cell-number fractions relied on SMART-Seq v4 Ultra Low Input.

The study, taken as a whole, reports: On re-exposure, the response was weaker but peaked faster, at day 5 versus 15. Reappearance after the booster was observed for most primary-vaccination clones (more than 95% CD4, less than 90% CD8).

This clonotype showed up many times. Its antigen is unidentified. CDR3 length equals 16 residues. Per the germline V gene, CDR1 is KGHDR and CDR2 is SFDVKD. V shed 5 bases and J shed 7 bases, with 20 bases lying between them. Via MiXCR, TCRdb re-called the 5' RACE reads, giving one row per CDR3 protein. Of about 310,000 distinct CDR3 sequences detected, around 3.6% appear once; the ten largest clones hold 20% to 30%. This receptor was taken from a man between 18 and 35 years old who received the YFV17D yellow fever vaccine. The source material was PBMCs, sampled on the day of the yellow fever booster vaccination. The genes are TRBV24-1 and TRBJ1-5, with a possible D match to TRBD1 (5 bases). In DNA form, the CDR3 reads TGTGCCACCAGTGGGGGAGAGCAGGGACGAAGGCAGCCCCAGCATTTT. Translating gives CATSGGEQGRRQPQHF.